Listed here is a single TCR beta chain. The antigen remains undetermined. PCR employed 60 Vbeta and 13 Jbeta primers. Profiling relied on immunoSEQ multiplex PCR, and the TCRdb table lists in-frame clones only, not all of them. There are a few hundred thousand clones in the sample; over 75% occur only once, and 0.22% lies in the top ten. Germline V CDR1 and CDR2: SGHRS, YFSETQ. The CDR3 totals 17 residues. Trimming left V 0 bases short and J 0 bases short, with 10 bases between. The record originates from a study of cytomegalovirus exposure and HLA in healthy donors. Across the whole study: A prior analysis found about 110 million unique TCR beta sequences from 150 million to 200 million T cells. Counted in an early data release were roughly 87 million unique TCRs from HLA-typed donors.

Study results and caveats: Data from an earlier analysis indicated that most TCR beta V segments were productive either about 87% or about 30% of the time. Cytomegalovirus status was reportedly diagnosed by the classifier with high sensitivity and specificity.

The sequence derives from a girl aged 2-15 years in good health and CMV-seronegative. The J gene is TRBJ2-6, the V gene TRBV5-1; D uncertain. Sequenced sample: PBMCs. CDR3 protein: CASSLASARSGANVLTF. The CDR3 coding sequence is TGCGCCAGCAGCTTGGCCTCCGCGCGCTCTGGGGCCAACGTCCTGACTTTC.